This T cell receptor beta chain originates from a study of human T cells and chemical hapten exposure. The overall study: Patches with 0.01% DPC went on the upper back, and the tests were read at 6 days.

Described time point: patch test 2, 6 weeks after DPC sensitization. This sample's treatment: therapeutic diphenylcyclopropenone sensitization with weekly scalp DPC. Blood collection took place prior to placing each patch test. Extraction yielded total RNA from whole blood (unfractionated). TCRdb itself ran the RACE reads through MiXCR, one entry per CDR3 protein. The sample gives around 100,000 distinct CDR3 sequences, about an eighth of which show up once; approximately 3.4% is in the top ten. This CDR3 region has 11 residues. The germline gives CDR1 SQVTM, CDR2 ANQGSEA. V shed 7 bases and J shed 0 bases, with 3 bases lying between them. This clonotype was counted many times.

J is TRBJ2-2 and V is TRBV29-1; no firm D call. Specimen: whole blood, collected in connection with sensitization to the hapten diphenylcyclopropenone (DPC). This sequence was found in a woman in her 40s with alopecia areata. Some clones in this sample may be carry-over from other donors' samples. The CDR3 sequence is CSGANTGELFF. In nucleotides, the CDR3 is TGCAGCGGGGCGAACACCGGGGAGCTGTTTTTT.